The rows below give T cell receptor beta chains drawn from one sample of a study of neoadjuvant anti-PD-1 for oral cavity cancer. The repertoire was sequenced with immunoSEQ multiplex PCR; TCRdb's copy has only in-frame clones and lacks some. The sample comprises some 22,000 clones, 27% of which are singletons, and roughly 15% rests with the top ten. This material consisted of tumor tissue, taken after nivolumab (anti-PD-1) treatment. Receptor source: a person aged 35-79 years with oral cavity squamous cell carcinoma. Each CDR3 is given with its conserved first and last residue. Each record gives: clone size, CDR3 length, D gene, V gene, J gene, CDR3 protein, CDR3 DNA. D genes are given only for firm matches. Size is stated for part of the rows, as once, few or many counts, or as a class when the clone is expanded.

>.|16|TRBD2|TRBV11-2|TRBJ2-7
CASSQLRLAGDYEQYF
TGTGCCAGCAGCCAACTCCGACTAGCGGGGGACTACGAGCAGTACTTC
>.|12|.|TRBV18|TRBJ2-7
CASSPHQYEQYF
TGTGCCAGCTCACCCCATCAATACGAGCAGTACTTC
>few|16|.|TRBV4-1|TRBJ1-2
CASSLRVGGLGYGYTF
TGCGCCAGCAGCCTTCGGGTCGGGGGGCTGGGCTATGGCTACACCTTC
>.|15|.|TRBV18|TRBJ1-2
CASSPIQGLNYGYTF
TGTGCCAGCTCACCCATACAGGGACTGAACTATGGCTACACCTTC
>.|15|.|TRBV7-8|TRBJ1-5
CASSLRPRGNQPQHF
TGTGCCAGCAGCTTAAGGCCCAGGGGCAATCAGCCCCAGCATTTT
>.|15|TRBD2|TRBV10-3|TRBJ2-1
CAISPSGGVRNEQFF
TGTGCCATCAGCCCTAGCGGGGGGGTTCGTAATGAGCAGTTCTTC
>.|16|TRBD1|TRBV18|TRBJ1-5
CASSLSGTGDLQPQHF
TGTGCCAGCTCACTATCCGGGACAGGGGACCTTCAGCCCCAGCATTTT
>medium-sized|13|.|TRBV27|TRBJ2-5
CASSLDSQETQYF
TGTGCCAGCAGTCTAGACTCCCAAGAGACCCAGTACTTC
>few|17|.|TRBV19|TRBJ2-3
CASSIDPRGARTDTQYF
TGTGCCAGTAGTATAGACCCCCGCGGGGCCCGAACAGATACGCAGTATTTT
>few|15|.|TRBV7-9|TRBJ1-1
CASSSLPGVDTEAFF
TGTGCCAGCAGCTCCCTCCCGGGGGTCGACACTGAAGCTTTCTTT
>few|16|.|TRBV4-1|TRBJ1-2
CASSHLQDSFNYGYTF
TGCGCCAGCAGCCACCTCCAGGACAGCTTTAACTATGGCTACACCTTC
>.|16|.|TRBV4-1|TRBJ2-7
CASSQDGIGRTYEQYF
TGCGCCAGCAGCCAAGATGGGATAGGGAGGACCTACGAGCAGTACTTC
>.|15|TRBD1|TRBV5-1|TRBJ1-1
CASSASTGPHTEAFF
TGCGCCAGCAGCGCTTCGACAGGGCCTCACACTGAAGCTTTCTTT
>.|16|.|TRBV11-2|TRBJ2-6
CASSALPGTGANVLTF
TGTGCCAGCAGCGCATTACCAGGGACTGGGGCCAACGTCCTGACTTTC
>few|15|TRBD1|TRBV5-1|TRBJ1-1
CASSLDTQGGTEAFF
TGCGCCAGCAGCTTGGATACACAGGGGGGCACTGAAGCTTTCTTT
>.|12|TRBD1|TRBV7-9|TRBJ1-1
CASSLGGQLVVF
TGTGCCAGCAGCTTAGGGGGACAGCTTGTTGTTTTT
>.|17|TRBD2|TRBV14|TRBJ2-3
CASSRRGLAEITDTQYF
TGTGCCAGCAGCCGCCGAGGACTAGCGGAAATCACAGATACGCAGTATTTT